Following are 19 T cell receptor beta chains from one sample sequenced in a study of T-cell reconstitution after alpha-beta-depleted transplantation in children. Preparation of the TCRbeta library involved a method that used unique molecular identifiers. TCRdb itself ran the PCR reads through MiXCR, one entry per CDR3 protein. The data contain approximately 290,000 distinct CDR3 sequences, 11% of them singletons. Sample: peripheral blood, taken 180 days after TCRalphabeta/CD19-depleted stem cell transplant. These receptors all stem from a male patient aged 2 to 10 who had a stem cell transplant for chronic granulomatous disease, so the T cells may come from the graft donor.

In this sample, this clonotype turned up many times. The chain combines TRBV29-1 with TRBJ2-1; D gene uncertain. CDR1 is SQVTM and CDR2 is ANQGSEA in the germline V gene. CDR3 length: 11 residues. V dropped 4 bases and J dropped 10 bases, with 11 bases sitting between them. The CDR3 protein is CSVVKVSEQFF. The CDR3 DNA reads as TGCAGCGTTGTCAAGGTCTCAGAGCAGTTCTTC.

The chain joins TRBV27 to TRBJ1-5, with TRBD1 matching over 9 bases. Germline V lookup: CDR1 MNHEY, CDR2 SMNVEV (reference sequence). V lost 8 bases and J lost 6; bases outside the gene matches: 5. CDR3 length equals 13 residues. Here the CDR3 reads CASGLTGGQPQHF. The CDR3 DNA follows: TGTGCCAGCGGACTGACAGGGGGTCAGCCCCAGCATTTT.

Ten or more counts support this clonotype. CDR3 protein: CASSWDRSNEQYF. The CDR3 nucleotides read TGCGCCAGCAGCTGGGACAGGTCCAACGAGCAGTACTTC. V usage is TRBV5-1 and J usage is TRBJ2-7, with 8 nucleotides matching TRBD1. The J segment lost 5 bases and the V segment lost 3 bases, leaving 4 bases of the junction unmatched. Germline CDR1 is SGHRS and CDR2 is YFSETQ. This CDR3 spans 13 amino acids.

This clonotype appeared many times. The V call is TRBV5-1, the J call TRBJ2-3, with a tentative D call TRBD2 (6 bases). V dropped 7 bases and J dropped 8 bases, with 17 bases sitting between them. CDR3 length: 13 residues. Germline lookup yields CDR1 SGHRS and CDR2 YFSETQ. The chain's CDR3 is CASSRDWEGTQYF. The CDR3 DNA is TGCGCCAGCTCCCGGGACTGGGAAGGTACGCAGTATTTT.

Ten or more counts support this clonotype. The CDR3 loop reads CASRSSGGTYNEQFF. The CDR3 nucleotides read TGCGCCAGCCGTTCTAGCGGAGGGACCTACAATGAGCAGTTCTTC. The V and J genes are TRBV5-1 and TRBJ2-1, with 7 nucleotides matching TRBD2. The germline V gene has CDR1 SGHRS and CDR2 YFSETQ. The CDR3 is made up of 15 amino acids. V gave up 7 bases and J gave up 2 bases; unmatched junction bases: 9.

The chain employs TRBV18 and TRBJ2-6; TRBD1 might be the D (6 bases). Germline loops: CDR1 KGHSH, CDR2 LQKENI. The CDR3 consists of 20 residues. V lost 1 base and J 0 bases, leaving 19 bases between the germline ends. The CDR3 region has the DNA TGTGCCAGCTCACCACGAGTCAGGGGAGTCGTTATCTCTGGGGCCAACGTCCTGACTTTC. Translating gives CASSPRVRGVVISGANVLTF.

The sample holds one count of this clonotype. Compared with germline, one end of the junction differs, possibly owing to a read error. This sequence joins TRBV3-1 and TRBJ2-2; TRBD1 is a possible D gene (8 bases). Germline V CDR1 and CDR2: LGHDT, YNNKEL (reference sequence). CDR3 length equals 15 residues. The chain's CDR3 is CASTQQGGGTGELFF. The DNA for the CDR3 is TGTGCCAGCACCCAACAGGGGGGGGGCACCGGGGAGCTGTTTTTT.

This clonotype was counted ten times or more. J is TRBJ2-4 and V is TRBV24-1; unclear D gene. The V end lost 4 bases, the J end lost 6 bases, and 9 bases lay between the germline ends. Germline CDR1 KGHDR, CDR2 SFDVKD. This CDR3 is 13 amino acids long. CDR3 amino acids: CATSEPGGNIQYF. The CDR3 DNA reads as TGTGCCACCAGTGAGCCGGGTGGAAACATTCAGTACTTC.

This clonotype was counted many times. The chain uses TRBV4-3 and TRBJ2-2; 12 bases are a match to TRBD2. This CDR3 has 18 amino acids. V shed 1 base, J shed 8 bases, and the junction held 11 bases outside the gene matches. Germline V CDR1 and CDR2: LGHNA, YSLEER. The CDR3 protein is CASSQARLAGGPLGELFF. In DNA, the CDR3 is TGCGCCAGCAGCCAAGCCCGCCTAGCGGGGGGGCCGTTGGGGGAGCTGTTTTTT.

This clonotype turned up a few times. The rearrangement links TRBV7-9 to TRBJ2-3; 8 bases are a match to TRBD1. The CDR3 extends over 15 amino acids. CDR1 and CDR2 from the germline V gene are SEHNR and FQNEAQ (reference sequence). V lost 7 bases to trimming and J lost 2 bases; unmatched junction nucleotides: 8. The CDR3 loop reads CASNHNRGNTDTQYF. Here the CDR3 DNA reads TGTGCCAGCAACCACAACAGGGGGAACACAGATACGCAGTATTTT. Based on the CDR3 plus reference TRBV7-9 and TRBJ2-3, the full variable domain is DTGVSQNPRHKITKRGQNVTFRCDPISEHNRLYWYRQTLGQGPEFLTYFQNEAQLEKSRLLSDRFSAERPKGSFSTLEIQRTEQGDSAMYLCASNHNRGNTDTQYFGPGTRLTVL.

This clonotype occurred many times. The gene calls are TRBV12-3 or TRBV12-4 and TRBJ1-5; no firm D call. The V and J ends lost 7 bases and 1 base respectively, with 5 bases between them. This CDR3 region has 12 residues. CDR3 sequence (DNA): TGTGCCAGCACCCACAGCAATCAGCCCCAGCATTTT. Protein product: CASTHSNQPQHF.

Here the CDR3 DNA reads TGCGCCAGCAGCTTGGACGTGGCGAGTGAGCAGTTCTTC. Protein product: CASSLDVASEQFF. This chain connects TRBV5-1 to TRBJ2-1; D gene unclear. The CDR3 is 13 residues long. The V gene's germline CDR1 is SGHRS and CDR2 YFSETQ. Trimming took 0 bases from V and 9 from J, leaving 10 bases between them.

This clonotype was detected ten times or more. The chain employs TRBV9 and TRBJ1-1; D is unresolved. V was clipped by 4 bases and J by 1 base, with 8 bases between them. Looked up from germline, CDR1 is SGDLS and CDR2 is YYNGEE. CDR3 length: 13 residues. CDR3 coding DNA: TGTGCCAGCAGCCCCCCCGGGAACACTGAAGCTTTCTTT. As protein: CASSPPGNTEAFF.

This rearrangement joins TRBV2 to TRBJ2-7, with no clear D. The V end lost 6 bases, the J end lost 0 bases, and 9 bases lay between the germline ends. The CDR3 totals 13 residues. Germline V gene lookup returns CDR1 SNHLY and CDR2 FYNNEI. CDR3 coding DNA: TGTGCCAGCAGGAAGGTGGTCTCCTACGAGCAGTACTTC. Encoded protein: CASRKVVSYEQYF.

Note on this clonotype: At one boundary the junction diverges from the germline segment, which might be a read error. The CDR3 spells CACSSWDTRETQYF. The DNA for the CDR3 is TGCGCCTGCAGCTCTTGGGATACTCGGGAGACCCAGTACTTC. The chain carries TRBV5-1 and TRBJ2-5; no firm D call. Looked up from germline, CDR1 is SGHRS and CDR2 is YFSETQ. This CDR3 spans 14 amino acids.

Ten or more counts support this clonotype. The chain joins TRBV20-1 to TRBJ1-1; no definite D call. Deletions cut 0 bases from V and 3 bases from J, with 17 bases between. The CDR3 length is 16 residues. Germline V gene data show CDR1 as DFQATT and CDR2 as SNEGSKA (reference sequence). The CDR3 spells CSARERLKTEYTEAFF. CDR3 DNA: TGCAGTGCTAGAGAGAGACTAAAGACCGAATACACTGAAGCTTTCTTT.

This clonotype was detected ten times or more. The CDR3 loop reads CASSLALSFQETQYF. The CDR3 bases are TGTGCCAGCAGCTTAGCGTTAAGCTTTCAAGAGACCCAGTACTTC. The J gene is TRBJ2-5, the V gene TRBV7-9; D remains unclear. The germline V gene encodes CDR1 SEHNR and CDR2 FQNEAQ (reference sequence). The V and J ends lost 0 bases and 2 bases respectively, with 10 bases between them. CDR3 length: 15 residues.

This clonotype was seen many times. The rearrangement links TRBV7-3 to TRBJ2-3; the match to TRBD2 covers 9 bases. The CDR3 consists of 16 residues. Trimming removed 3 bases from V and 2 bases from J; junction bases left unmatched: 6. Germline V gene lookup returns CDR1 SGHTA and CDR2 FQGTGA. The CDR3 sequence: CASSFWTSVNTDTQYF. DNA for the CDR3: TGTGCCAGCAGCTTTTGGACTAGCGTCAACACAGATACGCAGTATTTT.

This clonotype occurred many times. This chain connects TRBV6-2 or TRBV6-3 to TRBJ2-1; 7 positions agree with TRBD2. The CDR3 extends over 16 amino acids. With V trimmed by 9 bases and J by 0 bases, 11 bases remained unmatched. In germline, CDR1 is MNHEY, CDR2 SVGEGT. In nucleotides, the CDR3 is TGTGCCAGTAAGGAGGGACTATTGTACTCCTACAATGAGCAGTTCTTC. It yields the protein CASKEGLLYSYNEQFF.